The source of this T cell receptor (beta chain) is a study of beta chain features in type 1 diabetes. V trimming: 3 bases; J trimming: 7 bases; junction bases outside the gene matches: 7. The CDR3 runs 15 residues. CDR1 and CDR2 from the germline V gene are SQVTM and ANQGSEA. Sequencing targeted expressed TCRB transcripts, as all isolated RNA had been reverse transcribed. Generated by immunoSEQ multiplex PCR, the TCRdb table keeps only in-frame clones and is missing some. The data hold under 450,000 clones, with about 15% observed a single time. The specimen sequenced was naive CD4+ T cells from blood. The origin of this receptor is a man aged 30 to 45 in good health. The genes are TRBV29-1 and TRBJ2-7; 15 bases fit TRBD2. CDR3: CSVDVGTSGGTEQYF. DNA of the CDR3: TGCAGCGTTGACGTGGGGACTAGCGGGGGGACAGAGCAGTACTTC.